These 3 T cell receptor beta chains originate from one sample sequenced in a study of T cells in Graves' hyperthyroidism and ophthalmopathy. The CDR3 regions of TCR beta were amplified from RNA transcripts. An initial round of RT-PCR targeting the TCR CDR3 relied on the HTBI primer set. MiXCR, applied by TCRdb to the multiplex PCR reads, yields one record per CDR3 protein. The table has 370,000 or so distinct CDR3 sequences, just under 25% seen once; the top ten hold 73%. The material sequenced was blood. The receptors originated from a man aged 45-65 years with Graves' hyperthyroidism.

This clonotype has a handful of counts. The rearrangement uses TRBV6-1 and TRBJ1-4, with D perhaps TRBD1 (5 bases). Trimming cost V 6 bases and J 6 bases, with 17 bases left between them. Germline V lookup: CDR1 MNHNS, CDR2 SASEGT. The CDR3 is 15 amino acids. In DNA, the CDR3 is TGTGCCAGCAGGGCACCGGGGCTGGGTGATGAAAAACTGTTTTTT. Its protein is CASRAPGLGDEKLFF.

The chain couples TRBV20-1 to TRBJ1-2, with D unclear. CDR3 length: 14 amino acids. V lost 0 bases, J lost 4 bases, and 12 bases lay in between. CDR1 is DFQATT and CDR2 is SNEGSKA in the germline V gene (reference sequence). The CDR3 region has the DNA TGCAGTGCTAGAGACAGACTACAAGGCTATGGCTACACCTTC. It encodes CSARDRLQGYGYTF.

This clonotype was observed a handful of times. This rearrangement joins TRBV28 to TRBJ1-5; D is undetermined. CDR1 MDHEN and CDR2 SYDVKM come from the germline V gene. The CDR3 is 18 amino acids. V lost 1 base and J 1 base, leaving 17 bases between the germline ends. The CDR3 DNA reads as TGTGCCAGCAGTTTATATTTGGGCAGTGACCTCAGCAATCAGCCCCAGCATTTT. It specifies CASSLYLGSDLSNQPQHF.